The source of this T cell receptor (beta chain) is a study of blood T cell repertoires in COVID-19. Sequencing was performed with immunoSEQ multiplex PCR; in TCRdb, only in-frame clones are kept and a portion is missing. This table has about 150,000 clones, around nine tenths appearing once. Trimming at V came to 2 bases and at J to 1 base, leaving 5 bases not matched to a gene. CDR3 length equals 16 residues. Germline V gives CDR1 LGHDT, CDR2 YNNKEL (reference sequence). J is TRBJ1-2 and V is TRBV3-1 (or the pseudogene TRBV3-2), with 9 bases identical to TRBD1. The TCR sequence derives from a man aged 55 to 70 with active or convalescent COVID-19. Source material: peripheral blood. CDR3: CASSQSPGQGNYGYTF. The CDR3 bases are TGTGCCAGCAGCCAATCCCCGGGACAGGGTAACTATGGCTACACCTTC.